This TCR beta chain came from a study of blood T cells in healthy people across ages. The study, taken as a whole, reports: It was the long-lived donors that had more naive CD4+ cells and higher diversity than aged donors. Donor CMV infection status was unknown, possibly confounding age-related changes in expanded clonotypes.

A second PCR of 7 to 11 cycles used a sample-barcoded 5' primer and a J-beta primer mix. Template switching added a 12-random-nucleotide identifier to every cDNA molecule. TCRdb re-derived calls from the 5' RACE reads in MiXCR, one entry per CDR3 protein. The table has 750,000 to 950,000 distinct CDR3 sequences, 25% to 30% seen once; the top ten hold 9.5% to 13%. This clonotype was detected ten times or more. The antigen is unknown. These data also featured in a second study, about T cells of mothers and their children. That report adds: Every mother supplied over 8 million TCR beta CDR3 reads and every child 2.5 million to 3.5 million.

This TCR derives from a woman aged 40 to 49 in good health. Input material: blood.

In nucleotides, the CDR3 is TGCAGCCTGTTCTGGGACTCCAGCAATGAGCAGTTCTTC. It is translated as CSLFWDSSNEQFF. This chain joins TRBV29-1 and TRBJ2-1; a weak D match, TRBD2 (6 bases). CDR3 length: 13 amino acids. Germline V gives CDR1 SQVTM, CDR2 ANQGSEA. Trimming shortened V by 8 bases and J by 6 bases, and 17 bases separated the two germline ends.